This T cell receptor (beta chain) was observed in a study of T cells after posttransplantation cyclophosphamide. Points from the study as a whole: Skin or GI-infiltrating T cells shared few TRB sequences with blood.

Trimming shortened V by 5 bases and J by 10 bases, and 17 bases separated the two germline ends. CDR1 and CDR2 from the germline V gene are MNHEY and SVGAGI. CDR3 length: 13 amino acids. Treatment was busulfan-fludarabine conditioning, a marrow graft, and cyclophosphamide on days +3 and +4. This clone was recorded once. Its antigen is not known. Using immunoSEQ multiplex PCR, the repertoire was profiled, and TCRdb retains in-frame clones only, with some absent. Of about 10,000 clones listed, 82% were seen once; the top ten hold around 14%. This clonotype originated in a female patient in her 40s who received an allogeneic stem cell transplant from a related donor, was CMV-positive, and had no GVHD. Some T cells may arise from the graft donor. This specimen was PBMCs, taken 1,700 to 2,000 days after a stem cell transplant with posttransplant cyclophosphamide. The V and J genes are TRBV6-5 and TRBJ1-1, with a weak D call TRBD1 (5 bases). The CDR3 DNA reads TGTGCCAGCAGTGTCCCCTTTGGGGCCGGAGCTTTCTTT. It codes for CASSVPFGAGAFF.